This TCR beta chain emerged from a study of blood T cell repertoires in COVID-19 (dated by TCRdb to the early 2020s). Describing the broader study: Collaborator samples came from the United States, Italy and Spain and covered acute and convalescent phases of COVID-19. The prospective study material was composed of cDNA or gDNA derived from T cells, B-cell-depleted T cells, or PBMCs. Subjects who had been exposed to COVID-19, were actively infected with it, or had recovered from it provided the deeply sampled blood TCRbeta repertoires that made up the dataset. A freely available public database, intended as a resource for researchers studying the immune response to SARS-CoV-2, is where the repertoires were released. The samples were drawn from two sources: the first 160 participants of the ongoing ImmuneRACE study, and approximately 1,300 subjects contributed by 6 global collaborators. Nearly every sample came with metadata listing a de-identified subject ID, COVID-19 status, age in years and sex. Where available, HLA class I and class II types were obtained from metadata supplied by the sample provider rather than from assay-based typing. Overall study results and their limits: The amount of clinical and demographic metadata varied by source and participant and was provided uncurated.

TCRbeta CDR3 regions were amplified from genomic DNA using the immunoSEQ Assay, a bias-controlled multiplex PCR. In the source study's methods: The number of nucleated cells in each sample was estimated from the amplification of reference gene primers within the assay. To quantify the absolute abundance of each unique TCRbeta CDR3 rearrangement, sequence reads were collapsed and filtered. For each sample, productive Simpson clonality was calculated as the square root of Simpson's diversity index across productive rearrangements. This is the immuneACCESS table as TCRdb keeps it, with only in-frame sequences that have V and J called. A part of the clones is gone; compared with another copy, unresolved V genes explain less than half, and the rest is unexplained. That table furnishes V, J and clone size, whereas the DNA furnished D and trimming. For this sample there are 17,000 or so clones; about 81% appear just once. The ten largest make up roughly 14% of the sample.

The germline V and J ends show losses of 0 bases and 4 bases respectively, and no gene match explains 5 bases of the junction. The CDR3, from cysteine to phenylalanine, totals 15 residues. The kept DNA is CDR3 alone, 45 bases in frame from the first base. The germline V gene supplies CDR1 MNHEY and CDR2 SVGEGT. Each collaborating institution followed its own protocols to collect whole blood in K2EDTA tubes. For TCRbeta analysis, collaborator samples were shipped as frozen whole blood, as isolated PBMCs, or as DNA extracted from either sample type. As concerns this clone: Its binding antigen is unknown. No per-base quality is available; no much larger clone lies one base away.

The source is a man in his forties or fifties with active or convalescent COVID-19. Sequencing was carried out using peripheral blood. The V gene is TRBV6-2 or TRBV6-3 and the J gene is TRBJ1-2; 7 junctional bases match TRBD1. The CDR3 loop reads CASSYSGTVPYGYTF. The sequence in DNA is TGTGCCAGCAGTTACTCGGGGACAGTTCCCTATGGCTACACCTTC.